This T cell receptor beta chain emerged from a study of cytomegalovirus exposure and HLA in healthy donors. On this clone: An end of the junction differs from the germline gene, which may be a read error.

The PCR was carried out with 60 Vbeta primers and 13 Jbeta primers. Generated by immunoSEQ multiplex PCR, the TCRdb table keeps only in-frame clones and is missing some. The sample includes around 110,000 clones, approximately 72% of them seen just once. Germline lookup yields CDR1 MDHEN and CDR2 SYDVKM. The CDR3 contains 14 residues. The TCR comes from a man younger than 30 in good health and CMV-seronegative. The material sequenced was PBMCs. The chain has TRBV28 and TRBJ2-3, with D possibly matching TRBD2 (5 bases). The CDR3, as DNA: TGTGCCAGCACCCGACCGGCTAGCACATATACGCAGTATTTT. Translating it yields CASTRPASTYTQYF.